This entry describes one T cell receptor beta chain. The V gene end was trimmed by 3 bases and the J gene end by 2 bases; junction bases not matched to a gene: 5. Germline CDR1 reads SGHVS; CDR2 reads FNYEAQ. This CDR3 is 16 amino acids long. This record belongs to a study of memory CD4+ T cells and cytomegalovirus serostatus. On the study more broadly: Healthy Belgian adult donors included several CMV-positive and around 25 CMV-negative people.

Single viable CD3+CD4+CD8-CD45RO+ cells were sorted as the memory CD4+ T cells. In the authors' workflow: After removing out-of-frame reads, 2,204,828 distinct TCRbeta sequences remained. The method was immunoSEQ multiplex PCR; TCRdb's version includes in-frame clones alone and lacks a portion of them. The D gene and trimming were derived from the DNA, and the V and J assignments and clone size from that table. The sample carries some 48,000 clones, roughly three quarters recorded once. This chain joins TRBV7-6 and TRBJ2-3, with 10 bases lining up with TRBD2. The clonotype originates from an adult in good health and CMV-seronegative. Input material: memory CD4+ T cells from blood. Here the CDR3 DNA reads TGTGCCAGCAGCTTCGCACTAGCGGGACCCACAGATACGCAGTATTTT. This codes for CASSFALAGPTDTQYF.